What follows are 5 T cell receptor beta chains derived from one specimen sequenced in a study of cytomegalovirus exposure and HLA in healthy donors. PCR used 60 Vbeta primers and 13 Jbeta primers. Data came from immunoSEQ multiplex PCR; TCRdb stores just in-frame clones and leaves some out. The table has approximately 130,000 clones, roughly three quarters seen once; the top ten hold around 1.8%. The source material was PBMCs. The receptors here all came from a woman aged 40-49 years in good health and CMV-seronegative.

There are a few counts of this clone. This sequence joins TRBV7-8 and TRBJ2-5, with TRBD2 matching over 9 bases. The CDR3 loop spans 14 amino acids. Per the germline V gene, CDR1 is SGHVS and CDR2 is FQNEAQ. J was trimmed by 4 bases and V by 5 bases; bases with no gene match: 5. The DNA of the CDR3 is TGTGCCAGCAGCCGCCTAGCGGGACTAGAGACCCAGTACTTC. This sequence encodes CASSRLAGLETQYF.

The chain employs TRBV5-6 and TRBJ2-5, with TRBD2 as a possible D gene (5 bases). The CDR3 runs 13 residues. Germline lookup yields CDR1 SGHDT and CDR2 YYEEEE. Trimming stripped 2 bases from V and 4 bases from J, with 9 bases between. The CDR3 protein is CASSFSGPETQYF. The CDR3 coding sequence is TGTGCCAGCAGCTTCAGCGGTCCAGAGACCCAGTACTTC.

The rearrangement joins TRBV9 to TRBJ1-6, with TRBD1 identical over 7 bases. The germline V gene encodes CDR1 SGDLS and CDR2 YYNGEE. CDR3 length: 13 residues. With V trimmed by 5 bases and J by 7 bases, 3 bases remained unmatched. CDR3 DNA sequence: TGTGCCAGCAGGGGACAGCTCAATTCACCCCTCCACTTT. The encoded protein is CASRGQLNSPLHF.

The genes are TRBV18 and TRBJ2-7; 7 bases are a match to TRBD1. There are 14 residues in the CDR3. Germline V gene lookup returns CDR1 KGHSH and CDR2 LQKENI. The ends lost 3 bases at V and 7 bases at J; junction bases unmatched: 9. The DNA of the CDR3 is TGTGCCAGCTCACCTCGAGACAGGGTACAGGAGCAGTACTTC. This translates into CASSPRDRVQEQYF.

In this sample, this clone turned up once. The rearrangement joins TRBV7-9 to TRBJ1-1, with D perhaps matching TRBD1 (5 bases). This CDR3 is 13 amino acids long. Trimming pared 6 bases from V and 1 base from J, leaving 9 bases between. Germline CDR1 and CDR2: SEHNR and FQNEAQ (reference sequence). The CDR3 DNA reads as TGTGCCAGCAGTTATCAGGGGAACACTGAAGCTTTCTTT. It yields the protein CASSYQGNTEAFF.